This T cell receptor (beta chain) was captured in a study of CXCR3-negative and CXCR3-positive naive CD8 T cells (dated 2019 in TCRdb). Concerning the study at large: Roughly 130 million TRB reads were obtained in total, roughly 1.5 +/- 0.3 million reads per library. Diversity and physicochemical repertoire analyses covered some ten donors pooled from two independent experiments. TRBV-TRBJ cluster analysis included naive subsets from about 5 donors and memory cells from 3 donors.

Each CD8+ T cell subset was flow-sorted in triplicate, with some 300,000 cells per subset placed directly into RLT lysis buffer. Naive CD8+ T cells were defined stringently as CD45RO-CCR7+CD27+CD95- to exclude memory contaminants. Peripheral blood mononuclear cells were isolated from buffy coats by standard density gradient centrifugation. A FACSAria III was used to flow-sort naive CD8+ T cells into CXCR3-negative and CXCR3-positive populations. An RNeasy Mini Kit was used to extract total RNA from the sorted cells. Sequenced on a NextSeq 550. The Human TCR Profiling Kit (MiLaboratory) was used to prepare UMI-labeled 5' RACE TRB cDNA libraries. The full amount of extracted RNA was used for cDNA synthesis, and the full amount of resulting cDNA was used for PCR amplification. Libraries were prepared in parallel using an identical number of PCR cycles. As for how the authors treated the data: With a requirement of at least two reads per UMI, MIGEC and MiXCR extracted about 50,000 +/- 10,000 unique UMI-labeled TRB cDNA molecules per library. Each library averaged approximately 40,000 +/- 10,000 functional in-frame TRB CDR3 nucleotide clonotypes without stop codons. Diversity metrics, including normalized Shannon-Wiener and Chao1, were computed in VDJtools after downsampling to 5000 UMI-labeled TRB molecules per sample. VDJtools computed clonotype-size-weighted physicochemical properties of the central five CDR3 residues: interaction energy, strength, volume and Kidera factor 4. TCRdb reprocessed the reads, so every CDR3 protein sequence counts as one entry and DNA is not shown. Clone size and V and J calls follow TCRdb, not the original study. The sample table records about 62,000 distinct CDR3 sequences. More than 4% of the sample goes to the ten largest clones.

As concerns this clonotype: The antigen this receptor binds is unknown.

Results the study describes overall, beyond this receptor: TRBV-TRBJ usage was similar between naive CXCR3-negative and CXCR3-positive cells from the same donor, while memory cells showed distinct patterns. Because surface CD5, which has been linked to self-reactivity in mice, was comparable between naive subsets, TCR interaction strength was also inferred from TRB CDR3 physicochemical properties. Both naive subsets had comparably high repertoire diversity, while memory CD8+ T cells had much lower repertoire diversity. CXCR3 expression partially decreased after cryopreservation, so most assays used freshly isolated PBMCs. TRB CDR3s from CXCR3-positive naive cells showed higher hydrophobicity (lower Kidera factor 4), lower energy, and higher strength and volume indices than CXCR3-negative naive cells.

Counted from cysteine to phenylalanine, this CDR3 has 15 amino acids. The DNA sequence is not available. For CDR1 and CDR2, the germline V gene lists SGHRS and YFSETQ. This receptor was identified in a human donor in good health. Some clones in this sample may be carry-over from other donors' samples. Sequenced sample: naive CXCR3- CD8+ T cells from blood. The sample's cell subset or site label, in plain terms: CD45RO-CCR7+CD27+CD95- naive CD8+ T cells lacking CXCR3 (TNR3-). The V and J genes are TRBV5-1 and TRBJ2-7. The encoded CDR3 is CASSLERDWPYEQYF.